These 30 T cell receptor beta chains came from one sample sequenced in a study of shared clonotypes between healthy human individuals. TCRdb's copy holds only in-frame clones and misses some; the assay was immunoSEQ multiplex PCR. The sample yields millions of clones, about 95% seen once. Naive-designated CD8 cells lacked CD45RO, were positively enriched for CCR7, and omitted terminally differentiated effector memory CD45RA+ cells. The sequenced material came from naive CD8+ T cells sorted from blood. Receptors were obtained from a man between 18 and 29 years old in good health.

The chain has TRBV13 and TRBJ2-1, with unresolved D. This CDR3 contains 14 residues. Germline CDR1 is PRHDT and CDR2 is FYEKMQ (reference sequence). Trimming stripped 5 bases from V and 5 bases from J, with 13 bases between. The CDR3 DNA sequence: TGTGCCAGCAGCCCCTCAGTAGCCGACAATGAGCAGTTCTTC. Translation gives CASSPSVADNEQFF.

V and J are TRBV27 and TRBJ1-1; D uncertain. The germline V gene has CDR1 MNHEY and CDR2 SMNVEV (reference sequence). This CDR3 region has 12 residues. V gave up 5 bases and J gave up 4 bases, with 8 bases separating them. CDR3 in amino acids: CASSARGTEAFF. The CDR3 DNA reads TGTGCCAGCAGTGCCCGGGGCACTGAAGCTTTCTTT.

The chain combines TRBV6-1 with TRBJ1-2; D is possibly TRBD1 (5 bases). The V gene's germline CDR1 is MNHNS and CDR2 SASEGT. Trimming pared 3 bases from V and 6 bases from J, leaving 17 bases between. The CDR3 contains 15 residues. The CDR3 DNA sequence: TGTGCCAGCAGTGACCCTGGGGGGGTTCTTGATGGCTACACCTTC. Translating gives CASSDPGGVLDGYTF.

The chain links TRBV9 to TRBJ2-6; D gene uncertain. The CDR3 extends over 15 amino acids. Between the trimmed V and J ends, which lost 3 bases and 3 bases, there was a span of 10 bases. Germline CDR1 is SGDLS and CDR2 is YYNGEE. The CDR3 bases are TGTGCCAGCAGCGCCCCCGAGGATGGGGCCAACGTCCTGACTTTC. Amino acids: CASSAPEDGANVLTF. Complete variable domain (other parts from reference TRBV9 and TRBJ2-6): DSGVTQTPKHLITATGQRVTLRCSPRSGDLSVYWYQQSLDQGLQFLIQYYNGEERAKGNILERFSAQQFPDLHSELNLSSLELGDSALYFCASSAPEDGANVLTFGAGSRLTVL.

This clone was seen a handful of times. This chain joins TRBV14 and TRBJ2-7; D possibly corresponds to TRBD2 (5 bases). CDR3 size: 15 residues. Germline-derived CDR1 and CDR2 are SGHDN and FVKESK. The germline V and J ends were trimmed by 5 bases and 2 bases, with 16 bases remaining between them. CDR3 bases: TGTGCCAGCAGCTCACTGACGGGGAAGACCTACGAGCAGTACTTC. Encoded protein: CASSSLTGKTYEQYF.

CDR3 nucleotide sequence: TGTGCCAGCAGCCCCTACGGCGATCAGCCCCAGCATTTT. This gives the protein CASSPYGDQPQHF. The chain joins TRBV6-5 to TRBJ1-5; no clear D gene. In germline, CDR1 is MNHEY, CDR2 SVGAGI. Trimming pared 6 bases from V and 5 bases from J, leaving 11 bases between. This CDR3 is 13 amino acids long.

The chain links TRBV28 to TRBJ2-7, with unresolved D. CDR1 and CDR2 from the germline V gene are MDHEN and SYDVKM. CDR3 length: 14 amino acids. V was trimmed by 3 bases and J by 3 bases, leaving 12 bases between them. CDR3 in amino acids: CASSFLAEIYEQYF. DNA of the CDR3: TGTGCCAGCAGTTTCCTGGCGGAGATCTACGAGCAGTACTTC.

Comment on this clone: The same CDR3 also results from other DNA sequences found in this sample. This chain connects TRBV6-6 to TRBJ2-7, with TRBD2 identical over 7 bases. Trimming at V came to 0 bases and at J to 1 base, leaving 3 bases not matched to a gene. Per the germline V gene, CDR1 is MNHNY and CDR2 is SVGAGI (reference sequence). The CDR3 loop spans 15 amino acids. CDR3 coding DNA: TGTGCCAGCAGTTACTCGAACGGGGGGTCCTACGAGCAGTACTTC. Its protein product is CASSYSNGGSYEQYF.

V gene TRBV11-2 combines with J gene TRBJ2-5; D is undetermined. The V and J ends lost 4 bases and 5 bases respectively, with 11 bases between them. Germline V gives CDR1 SGHAT, CDR2 FQNNGV. The CDR3 runs to 13 residues. The CDR3 here is CASSSGQWETQYF. CDR3 DNA sequence: TGTGCCAGCAGCTCTGGGCAGTGGGAGACCCAGTACTTC.

CDR3 in DNA: TGTGCCAGTAGTATAGAGGCAGGGACCTACGAGCAGTACTTC. Its protein is CASSIEAGTYEQYF. The V gene is TRBV19, the J gene TRBJ2-7; possibly TRBD1 for D (5 bases). V was cut by 0 bases and J by 2 bases, with 8 bases left in between. The CDR3 extends over 14 amino acids. Germline V gene lookup returns CDR1 LNHDA and CDR2 SQIVND (reference sequence).

This chain links TRBV7-8 with TRBJ1-5; 9 positions match TRBD1. J was trimmed by 3 bases and V by 5 bases; bases with no gene match: 8. Germline CDR1 is SGHVS and CDR2 is FQNEAQ. The CDR3 has 16 amino acids. The DNA of the CDR3 is TGTGCCAGCAGCCCGGCCGGGACAGGGTACAATCAGCCCCAGCATTTT. This sequence encodes CASSPAGTGYNQPQHF. Using reference TRBV7-8 and TRBJ1-5 for the parts outside the CDR3, the full variable domain is GAGVSQSPRYKVAKRGQDVALRCDPISGHVSLFWYQQALGQGPEFLTYFQNEAQLDKSGLPSDRFFAERPEGSVSTLKIQRTQQEDSAVYLCASSPAGTGYNQPQHFGDGTRLSIL.

This chain links TRBV2 with TRBJ2-3; D call uncertain. CDR3 length: 13 residues. The germline gives CDR1 SNHLY, CDR2 FYNNEI. Trimming left V 4 bases short and J 2 bases short, with 7 bases between. CDR3 coding DNA: TGTGCCAGCAGTGTGGCCCTCACAGATACGCAGTATTTT. Translation: CASSVALTDTQYF.

The chain links TRBV15 to TRBJ1-1; D gene unclear. CDR3 size: 13 residues. The germline gives CDR1 LNHNV, CDR2 YYDKDF (reference sequence). Trimming took off 3 bases at V and 4 bases at J, with 9 bases between the two ends. CDR3 region: CATSRDGTTEAFF. CDR3 DNA: TGTGCCACCAGCAGGGACGGAACCACTGAAGCTTTCTTT.

DNA of the CDR3: TGTGCCAGCAGCTCGAGCCGGGACGGGGAGCTGTTTTTT. This translates into CASSSSRDGELFF. The chain carries TRBV7-9 and TRBJ2-2; weak D call: TRBD2 (5 bases). CDR1 and CDR2 (germline): SEHNR, FQNEAQ (reference sequence). V lost 4 bases, J lost 7 bases, and 10 bases lay in between. There are 13 residues in the CDR3.

This chain joins TRBV13 and TRBJ1-1; D might be TRBD1 (5 bases). V gave up 5 bases and J gave up 11 bases, with 15 bases separating them. CDR1 is PRHDT and CDR2 is FYEKMQ in the germline V gene (reference sequence). The CDR3 has 12 amino acids. The CDR3: CASSAGPPGAFF. CDR3 in DNA: TGTGCCAGCAGCGCGGGACCGCCGGGCGCTTTCTTT.

In its sample, this clone was seen a few times. This chain joins TRBV28 and TRBJ1-1; D is uncertain. V shed 1 base and J shed 2 bases, with 17 bases lying between them. This CDR3 has 17 residues. Germline V lookup: CDR1 MDHEN, CDR2 SYDVKM. DNA of the CDR3: TGTGCCAGCAGTTTATTGATGGCAGCGGGAGCCAACACTGAAGCTTTCTTT. It is translated as CASSLLMAAGANTEAFF.

The chain joins TRBV7-2 to TRBJ2-2; D is unresolved. Germline V gene data show CDR1 as SGHTA and CDR2 as FQGNSA. V gave up 1 base and J gave up 10 bases, with 19 bases separating them. CDR3 size: 16 residues. CDR3 coding DNA: TGTGCCAGCAGCTTAGGGATAACAGCGACCTGGGAGGAGCTGTTTTTT. Its protein is CASSLGITATWEELFF.

The chain carries TRBV30 and TRBJ1-3; D ambiguous. V shed 6 bases and J shed 0 bases, with 12 bases lying between them. The CDR3 contains 14 residues. Germline V CDR1 and CDR2: GTSNPN, SVGIG (reference sequence). The CDR3 coding sequence is TGTGCCTGCGTTCATTTCCCCTCTGGAAACACCATATATTTT. Its protein is CACVHFPSGNTIYF.

The chain has TRBV9 and TRBJ1-2, with D possibly being TRBD1 (5 bases). The CDR3 is 12 amino acids. Per germline, CDR1 SGDLS and CDR2 YYNGEE. Trimming stripped 4 bases from V and 8 bases from J, with 12 bases between. For the CDR3, the DNA is TGTGCCAGCAGCCTACAGGATTGGGGCTACACCTTC. Translation gives CASSLQDWGYTF. The variable domain in full, completed from reference TRBV9 and TRBJ1-2, reads DSGVTQTPKHLITATGQRVTLRCSPRSGDLSVYWYQQSLDQGLQFLIQYYNGEERAKGNILERFSAQQFPDLHSELNLSSLELGDSALYFCASSLQDWGYTFGSGTRLTVV.

The V gene is TRBV5-6, the J gene TRBJ1-4; D is perhaps TRBD1 (5 bases). V was pared by 5 bases and J by 8 bases, with 16 bases between. This CDR3 has 14 residues. Germline V gives CDR1 SGHDT, CDR2 YYEEEE. The DNA for the CDR3 is TGTGCCAGCAGTACCGGGACGAACGGAGAAAAACTGTTTTTT. Amino acid sequence: CASSTGTNGEKLFF.

CDR3 loop: CATSGGSYGYTF. DNA for the CDR3: TGTGCCACCAGCGGAGGGAGCTATGGCTACACCTTC. V and J are TRBV15 and TRBJ1-2, with unresolved D. Germline assignment: CDR1 LNHNV and CDR2 YYDKDF (reference sequence). This CDR3 contains 12 residues. Trimming took 5 bases from V and 4 from J, leaving 8 bases between them.

The chain couples TRBV11-2 to TRBJ2-5; D unclear. Trimming took 10 bases from V and 5 from J, leaving 23 bases between them. The CDR3 totals 15 residues. Germline CDR1 SGHAT, CDR2 FQNNGV. This CDR3 is CATRWEGMLGETQYF. CDR3 nucleotides: TGTGCCACCAGGTGGGAAGGGATGCTCGGGGAGACCCAGTACTTC.

Notes on this clone: At one of its ends the junction is not consistent with the germline gene, which may arise from a read error. The rearrangement joins TRBV27 to TRBJ2-7, with 8 bases identical to TRBD1. The CDR3 extends over 17 amino acids. CDR1 is MNHEY, CDR2 SMNVEV, per germline (reference sequence). The CDR3 sequence is CASSLAGTGLNSDEQYF. The DNA for the CDR3 is TGTGCCAGCAGTTTAGCCGGGACAGGCTTAAACTCCGACGAGCAGTACTTC.

The rearrangement links TRBV5-4 to TRBJ2-3, with 11 bases matching TRBD2. The CDR3 extends over 18 amino acids. Trimming took 4 bases from V and 4 from J; bases not matched to a gene: 14. Per germline, CDR1 SGHNT and CDR2 YYREEE (reference sequence). CDR3 residues: CASSPEGGSGRAPDTQYF. CDR3 DNA sequence: TGTGCCAGCAGCCCCGAGGGGGGTAGCGGGAGGGCCCCAGATACGCAGTATTTT.

The chain is built from TRBV5-6 and TRBJ1-4; no definite D call. V lost 4 bases, J lost 7 bases, and 17 bases lay in between. This CDR3 has 15 amino acids. Germline CDR1 reads SGHDT; CDR2 reads YYEEEE. The CDR3 reads CASSPYEAWGEKLFF. The CDR3 DNA follows: TGTGCCAGCAGCCCTTACGAAGCCTGGGGTGAAAAACTGTTTTTT.

The rearrangement joins TRBV6-5 to TRBJ1-1, with TRBD1 matching 8 bases. This CDR3 is built from 15 residues. Germline V CDR1 and CDR2: MNHEY, SVGAGI. V trimming: 2 bases; J trimming: 3 bases; junction bases outside the gene matches: 5. As DNA, the CDR3 is TGTGCCAGCAGTTACGTCGACAGGGGATACACTGAAGCTTTCTTT. It specifies CASSYVDRGYTEAFF.

This clone was detected once. Different DNA sequences within this sample yield the same CDR3. The J gene is TRBJ2-7, the V gene TRBV7-9; tentatively, D is TRBD1 or TRBD2 (6 bases each). From germline, CDR1 is SEHNR and CDR2 FQNEAQ (reference sequence). CDR3 length equals 12 residues. Trimming removed 1 base from V and 7 bases from J, with 8 bases in between. CDR3 sequence reads: CASSLGGAEQYF. The CDR3 region has the DNA TGTGCCAGCAGCTTAGGGGGGGCTGAGCAGTACTTC.

The V call is TRBV5-6, the J call TRBJ1-1; D possibly corresponds to TRBD1 (6 bases). Trimming took 0 bases from V and 4 from J, leaving 16 bases between them. The CDR3 has 16 residues. Germline-derived CDR1 and CDR2 are SGHDT and YYEEEE. The CDR3 DNA reads as TGTGCCAGCAGCTTGGGACAGGCCCTCTCGGGCACTGAAGCTTTCTTT. Encoded protein: CASSLGQALSGTEAFF.

The sample holds one count of this clone. V gene TRBV7-9 combines with J gene TRBJ2-1, with a weak D call TRBD1 (6 bases). Germline assignment: CDR1 SEHNR and CDR2 FQNEAQ (reference sequence). This CDR3 is 13 amino acids long. Trimming removed 2 bases at V and 9 bases at J, with 11 bases between. The CDR3 loop is CASSLPGDTEQFF. CDR3 DNA sequence: TGTGCCAGCAGCTTACCAGGGGATACTGAGCAGTTCTTC.

V is TRBV4-2 and J is TRBJ2-1; 10 nucleotides line up with TRBD2. The CDR3 has 17 residues. Looked up from germline, CDR1 is LGHNA and CDR2 is YNFKEQ. V trimming: 0 bases; J trimming: 4 bases; junction bases outside the gene matches: 6. The CDR3 protein is CASSQDPLAGEYNEQFF. The DNA of the CDR3 is TGTGCCAGCAGCCAAGACCCTCTAGCGGGGGAGTACAATGAGCAGTTCTTC.